This T cell receptor beta chain emerged from a study of blood T cell repertoires in COVID-19. Study overall: The origin of the acute and convalescent COVID-19 samples was the United States, Italy and Spain. The cDNA or gDNA used as material had been derived from T cells, B-cell-depleted T cells, or PBMCs.

Clones were read by immunoSEQ multiplex PCR, and TCRdb kept only the in-frame ones, dropping some. The table has roughly 150,000 clones, approximately 90% seen once. Seattle researchers signed up patients amid active infection and tracked them longitudinally. Trimming stripped 8 bases from V and 4 bases from J, with 18 bases between. CDR1 MDHEN and CDR2 SYDVKM come from the germline V gene. The length of the CDR3 is 16 residues. The V call is TRBV28, the J call TRBJ1-6; D is unclear. Sequenced sample: peripheral blood. The clonotype comes from a woman aged 70-85 years with COVID-19, enrolled during active disease. The CDR3 DNA sequence: TGTGCCAGCTATCACGGCCAGTCGGGGTATAATTCACCCCTCCACTTT. Its protein product is CASYHGQSGYNSPLHF.